Each of the 24 T cell receptor beta chains below was sequenced from the same sample in a study of cytomegalovirus exposure and HLA in healthy donors. A multiplex PCR was run with 60 Vbeta primers and 13 Jbeta primers. Generated by immunoSEQ multiplex PCR, the TCRdb table keeps only in-frame clones and is missing some. The table records approximately 140,000 clones, roughly 77% of them present only once. The sample comprised PBMCs. These receptors all stem from a human donor in good health.

The chain uses TRBV5-6 and TRBJ1-4, with D hard to call. Between the trimmed V and J ends, which lost 2 bases and 8 bases, there was a span of 7 bases. CDR3 size: 12 residues. The V gene's germline CDR1 is SGHDT and CDR2 YYEEEE. CDR3 in amino acids: CASSFIGEKLFF. For the CDR3, the DNA is TGTGCCAGCAGCTTTATCGGGGAAAAACTGTTTTTT.

V usage is TRBV6-5 and J usage is TRBJ2-2; 7 bases fit TRBD1. The CDR3 has 14 residues. The germline gives CDR1 MNHEY, CDR2 SVGAGI. J gave up 3 bases and V 6 bases, and 4 bases lay outside the gene matches. The CDR3 loop reads CASSRQGDTGELFF. As DNA, the CDR3 is TGTGCCAGCAGCCGACAGGGTGACACCGGGGAGCTGTTTTTT.

This clone was seen a few times. An end of the junction does not agree with germline; a read error may underlie this. V usage is TRBV6-5 and J usage is TRBJ1-1, with D unclear. Germline CDR1 and CDR2: MNHEY and SVGAGI. The CDR3 contains 12 residues. The CDR3 sequence: CASSYSSANLEF. For the CDR3, the DNA is TGTGCCAGCAGTTACTCATCGGCTAATTTGGAGTTT.

This sequence joins TRBV10-2 and TRBJ2-1; TRBD2 agrees at 9 bases. This CDR3 comprises 15 residues. Germline values: CDR1 WSHSY, CDR2 SAAADI. With 8 bases clipped from V and 8 bases from J, the junction kept 13 bases outside the gene matches. The CDR3 bases are TGCGCCAGCGGCACCGGGACTAGCCAGAGCGATGAGCAGTTCTTC. Protein product: CASGTGTSQSDEQFF.

This clone was seen just once. This chain joins TRBV6-6 and TRBJ1-1; D ambiguous. The germline V and J ends were trimmed by 7 bases and 1 base, with 16 bases remaining between them. The germline gives CDR1 MNHNY, CDR2 SVGAGI (reference sequence). CDR3 length: 15 residues. The CDR3 DNA is TGTGCCAGCACCCCAGCGGGAGGAAAGAACACTGAAGCTTTCTTT. Translated: CASTPAGGKNTEAFF.

V and J are TRBV5-1 and TRBJ2-1; 7 bases are a match to TRBD1. J lost 0 bases, V lost 4 bases, and 10 bases had no gene match. This CDR3 comprises 17 residues. Germline CDR1 and CDR2: SGHRS and YFSETQ. CDR3 region: CASSRGRIPSSYNEQFF. The CDR3 coding sequence is TGCGCCAGCAGCAGGGGGCGAATACCGAGCTCCTACAATGAGCAGTTCTTC.

This chain links TRBV5-1 with TRBJ2-7, with 8 bases aligning to TRBD2. This CDR3 is built from 14 residues. CDR1 is SGHRS, CDR2 YFSETQ, per germline. J gave up 5 bases and V 2 bases, and 6 bases lay outside the gene matches. CDR3 nucleotides: TGCGCCAGCAGCTTAGCGGGAGACGCCCACGAGCAGTACTTC. Protein: CASSLAGDAHEQYF.

This chain connects TRBV28 to TRBJ2-1, with TRBD2 identical over 12 bases. CDR3 length equals 15 residues. J lost 7 bases, V lost 2 bases, and 3 bases had no gene match. Per germline, CDR1 MDHEN and CDR2 SYDVKM. This CDR3 is CASSLGTSGLNEQFF. Written as DNA, the CDR3 is TGTGCCAGCAGTTTAGGGACTAGCGGGTTAAATGAGCAGTTCTTC.

The CDR3, as DNA: TGTGCTAGTGGTTTGATAACAATGAACAGGGGAGAGTCCAAAAACATTCAGTACTTC. The encoded protein is CASGLITMNRGESKNIQYF. This sequence joins TRBV12-5 and TRBJ2-4; 7 nucleotides agree with TRBD1. The germline V gene encodes CDR1 LGHNT and CDR2 FRNRAP. After removal of 2 bases from V and 2 bases from J, the junction contained 15 bases not matched to a gene. CDR3 length equals 19 residues.

The chain uses TRBV9 and TRBJ2-4; D is unresolved. The CDR3 has 14 amino acids. Between the trimmed V and J ends, which lost 0 bases and 9 bases, there was a span of 13 bases. Germline loops: CDR1 SGDLS, CDR2 YYNGEE. CDR3 nucleotide sequence: TGTGCCAGCAGCGTAGGTGCCGACTTAAGCATTCAGTACTTC. It is translated as CASSVGADLSIQYF.

The chain uses TRBV6-6 and TRBJ2-5; 12 bases map to TRBD2. The trim removed 6 bases at V and 4 bases at J, leaving 3 bases unmatched. The germline V gene has CDR1 MNHNY and CDR2 SVGAGI (reference sequence). This CDR3 is 14 amino acids long. CDR3 amino acids: CASSLLAGGETQYF. CDR3 DNA sequence: TGTGCCAGCAGCCTACTAGCGGGAGGAGAGACCCAGTACTTC.

The chain uses TRBV6-6 and TRBJ1-5; tentative D call: TRBD1 (6 bases). Trimming stripped 7 bases from V and 4 bases from J, with 14 bases between. In germline, CDR1 is MNHNY, CDR2 SVGAGI (reference sequence). This CDR3 has 14 residues. The CDR3 DNA is TGTGCCAGCAACGAGCTCCAGGGGAATCAGCCCCAGCATTTT. Residues: CASNELQGNQPQHF.

Comments on this clone: Within the sample, other DNA sequences also encode this same CDR3. The J gene is TRBJ2-5, the V gene TRBV2; D is undetermined. The germline CDR1 and CDR2 sequences are SNHLY and FYNNEI. CDR3 size: 11 residues. V lost 3 bases to trimming and J lost 5 bases, with 4 bases between them. The CDR3 coding sequence is TGTGCCAGCAGTGATCAGGAGACCCAGTACTTC. Translated: CASSDQETQYF.

The rearrangement uses TRBV6-1 and TRBJ2-3; 7 bases are shared with TRBD2. The ends lost 9 bases at V and 5 bases at J; junction bases unmatched: 8. The germline gives CDR1 MNHNS, CDR2 SASEGT. There are 13 residues in the CDR3. The CDR3 DNA is TGTGCCAGTTCGGCGGGAGATTTAGATACGCAGTATTTT. It encodes CASSAGDLDTQYF.

This clone has just one count. This chain uses TRBV30 with TRBJ1-1, with 9 bases matching TRBD1. The junction had 2 bases not matched to a gene; V was cut back by 5 bases and J by 4 bases. This CDR3 region has 12 residues. From germline, CDR1 is GTSNPN and CDR2 SVGIG (reference sequence). CDR3 in amino acids: CAWGTGRTEAFF. The CDR3, as DNA: TGTGCCTGGGGGACAGGGCGCACTGAAGCTTTCTTT.

The chain is built from TRBV27 and TRBJ2-1; 12 bases fit TRBD2. Germline loops: CDR1 MNHEY, CDR2 SMNVEV (reference sequence). The CDR3 consists of 16 residues. Losses at the gene ends were 6 bases for V and 4 bases for J; bases not matched to a gene: 7. This CDR3 reads CASSALGLAGYNEQFF. The CDR3 nucleotides are TGTGCCAGCAGCGCCCTAGGACTAGCGGGGTACAATGAGCAGTTCTTC.

This clone was recorded only once. V is TRBV28 and J is TRBJ1-2; TRBD1 might be the D (5 bases). V dropped 5 bases and J dropped 4 bases, with 20 bases sitting between them. This CDR3 contains 16 residues. From germline, CDR1 is MDHEN and CDR2 SYDVKM. Here the CDR3 reads CASSHLRETQPYGYTF. The CDR3 DNA reads TGTGCCAGCAGTCACCTCAGGGAAACCCAGCCCTATGGCTACACCTTC.

This rearrangement joins TRBV7-2 to TRBJ1-5; D call uncertain. The CDR3 sequence is 16 residues long. Trimming pared 2 bases from V and 2 bases from J, leaving 13 bases between. Germline V gives CDR1 SGHTA, CDR2 FQGNSA. CDR3 sequence reads: CASSLTAGLGNQPQHF. Here the CDR3 DNA reads TGTGCCAGCAGCTTAACGGCCGGGTTGGGCAATCAGCCCCAGCATTTT.

The V and J genes are TRBV7-9 and TRBJ2-1; TRBD2 matches at 8 bases. The CDR3 covers 15 residues. Per germline, CDR1 SEHNR and CDR2 FQNEAQ (reference sequence). Germline trimming cut 5 bases from V and 7 bases from J; bases unmatched to any gene: 10. The DNA for the CDR3 is TGTGCCAGCAGCCGCCAGCGGGAGCGAAAGAATGAGCAGTTCTTC. Translating it yields CASSRQRERKNEQFF.

V and J are TRBV11-2 and TRBJ2-7, with 7 bases aligning to TRBD1. This CDR3 has 15 residues. The V gene end was trimmed by 6 bases and the J gene end by 0 bases; junction bases not matched to a gene: 8. CDR1 is SGHAT and CDR2 is FQNNGV in the germline V gene. DNA for the CDR3: TGTGCCAGCAGTCCCGACAGGGCGAACTCCTACGAGCAGTACTTC. It specifies CASSPDRANSYEQYF.

J is TRBJ2-7 and V is TRBV6-5; 8 bases align to TRBD1. This CDR3 contains 15 residues. Germline CDR1 MNHEY, CDR2 SVGAGI. The trim removed 6 bases at V and 3 bases at J, leaving 10 bases unmatched. CDR3 loop: CASRHPRTGNYEQYF. CDR3 coding DNA: TGTGCCAGCAGACATCCTAGGACAGGGAACTACGAGCAGTACTTC.

The CDR3 DNA is TGTGCCAGCAGCTTGGTGTCTGGGGACAGGGCTTTCGGAAACACCATATATTTT. The encoded protein is CASSLVSGDRAFGNTIYF. The genes are TRBV5-6 and TRBJ1-3; 9 bases match TRBD1. Germline CDR1 SGHDT, CDR2 YYEEEE. The trim removed 0 bases at V and 4 bases at J, leaving 11 bases unmatched. The CDR3 is 18 amino acids.

This chain uses TRBV19 with TRBJ1-2, with D perhaps matching TRBD1 (6 bases). Germline CDR1 LNHDA, CDR2 SQIVND (reference sequence). The V gene lost 5 bases and the J gene lost 6 bases, with 13 bases spanning the gap. CDR3 length: 13 residues. CDR3 coding DNA: TGTGCCAGTAGTCCCACAGGGTTAAATGGCTACACCTTC. Translated: CASSPTGLNGYTF.

This clone was counted between two and nine times. The J gene is TRBJ2-7, the V gene TRBV5-1; 9 bases map to TRBD1. Germline V lookup: CDR1 SGHRS, CDR2 YFSETQ. The CDR3 covers 13 residues. With 3 bases clipped from V and 2 bases from J, the junction kept 0 bases outside the gene matches. CDR3 sequence (DNA): TGCGCCAGCAGCTGGGACAGGGCCTACGAGCAGTACTTC. It specifies CASSWDRAYEQYF. Together with reference TRBV5-1 and TRBJ2-7, the CDR3 gives the full variable domain: KAGVTQTPRYLIKTRGQQVTLSCSPISGHRSVSWYQQTPGQGLQFLFEYFSETQRNKGNFPGRFSGRQFSNSRSEMNVSTLELGDSALYLCASSWDRAYEQYFGPGTRLTVT.